What follows describes a single T cell receptor (beta chain). Its matching antigen is unknown. The sample comes from a study of cytomegalovirus exposure and HLA in healthy donors. The wider study: The Caucasian-associated ancestry cluster contained about 80% of the approximately 430 genotyped donors.

Per the germline V gene, CDR1 is MDHEN and CDR2 is SYDVKM. Trimming removed 10 bases at V and 1 base at J, with 11 bases between. This CDR3 is built from 13 residues. Researchers ran the PCR with 60 Vbeta and 13 Jbeta primers. How the authors handled the data: Some 11 million of the roughly 77 million unique TCR beta chains counted in a later analysis were shared. Sequencing was performed with immunoSEQ multiplex PCR; in TCRdb, only in-frame clones are kept and a portion is missing. D and trimming come from the DNA, and the V and J calls and clone size come from that table. The repertoire holds 140,000 to 150,000 clones, about 82% seen once, with 3% to 3.5% in the top ten. Whole-study findings and limits: Altogether, 150 to 200 TCR beta chains were recorded as cytomegalovirus-associated.

This sequence originates from a male donor in good health and CMV-seronegative. The gene calls are TRBV28 and TRBJ1-5; possibly TRBD1 for D (5 bases). The sample was PBMCs. CDR3 loop: CAIGGGSNQPQHF. Written as DNA, the CDR3 is TGTGCCATCGGGGGTGGGAGCAATCAGCCCCAGCATTTT.